This T cell receptor (beta chain) was found in a study of cytomegalovirus exposure and HLA in healthy donors. About the study: Early release data held 85 million or so unique TCRs from HLA-typed donors. The study's findings and limits: High specificity and sensitivity for cytomegalovirus status were reported for the classifier. When the data were analyzed later, several of the most significant clusters appeared to be linked to common viral pathogens. For TCR beta chains, V- and J-gene trimming was later linked to a missense DCLRE1C variant.

Per the germline V gene, CDR1 is SGHRS and CDR2 is YFSETQ. Trimming at V came to 7 bases and at J to 6 bases, leaving 10 bases not matched to a gene. This CDR3 is built from 15 residues. With respect to this clone: What it binds is unknown.

The PCR made use of 60 Vbeta and 13 Jbeta primers. Produced via immunoSEQ multiplex PCR; TCRdb's table is partial and in-frame only. The sample lists tens of thousands of clones; less than 80% were seen once. Material: PBMCs. The chain has TRBV5-1 and TRBJ2-3; TRBD2 matches 11 bases. This TCR was sampled from a woman aged 35 to 49 in good health and CMV-seronegative. The DNA of the CDR3 is TGCGCCAGCCGCCTTAGCGGGAGGGCCGAGGATACGCAGTATTTT. It encodes CASRLSGRAEDTQYF.